This entry is about one TCR beta chain. The authors' processing: Estimation of nucleated cell counts relied on the amplification of reference gene primers. Data came from immunoSEQ multiplex PCR; TCRdb stores just in-frame clones and leaves some out. That table supplies the V and J calls and clone size; D and trimming were determined from the DNA. The data contain 150,000 to 200,000 clones, roughly nine tenths of them seen just once; the ten biggest clones take up about a fifth. This entry comes from a study of blood T cell repertoires in COVID-19. Trimming cost V 3 bases and J 8 bases, with 17 bases left between them. The CDR3 runs to 15 residues. Germline V gives CDR1 SNHLY, CDR2 FYNNEI.

This clonotype originated in a man between 60 and 75 years old with active or convalescent COVID-19. Sequencing was performed on peripheral blood. The chain combines TRBV2 with TRBJ2-1, with a weak D call TRBD2 (5 bases). The CDR3 spells CASSDPSQGSYEQFF. Written as DNA, the CDR3 is TGTGCCAGCAGTGACCCCTCACAAGGGAGCTATGAGCAGTTCTTC.